This T cell receptor (beta chain) was captured in a study of blood T cell repertoires in COVID-19. Study summary: Italy, Spain and the United States were the sources of the convalescent and acute COVID-19 samples. T cells, B-cell-depleted T cells, or PBMCs supplied cDNA or gDNA.

As processed by the authors: Amplifying reference gene primers gave estimates of nucleated cell counts. Profiled with immunoSEQ multiplex PCR; TCRdb holds only in-frame clones, not every one. Clone size and V and J calls were adopted from that table, with D and trimming inferred from the DNA. The sample contains 110,000 or so clones, over 70% of which appear only once. The germline V gene has CDR1 SGHRS and CDR2 YFSETQ. Trimming took 4 bases from V and 3 from J, leaving 10 bases between them. This CDR3 spans 13 amino acids. The table lists this clone with a few counts. At the DNA level, this CDR3 is encoded by other sequences in the same sample as well.

V and J are TRBV5-1 and TRBJ1-1; D possibly corresponds to TRBD1 (6 bases). The clonotype originates from a man between 45 and 60 years old with acute or convalescent COVID-19. The sequenced material came from peripheral blood. CDR3 DNA sequence: TGCGCCAGCAGCACACAGGGAGACACTGAAGCTTTCTTT. The encoded protein is CASSTQGDTEAFF.